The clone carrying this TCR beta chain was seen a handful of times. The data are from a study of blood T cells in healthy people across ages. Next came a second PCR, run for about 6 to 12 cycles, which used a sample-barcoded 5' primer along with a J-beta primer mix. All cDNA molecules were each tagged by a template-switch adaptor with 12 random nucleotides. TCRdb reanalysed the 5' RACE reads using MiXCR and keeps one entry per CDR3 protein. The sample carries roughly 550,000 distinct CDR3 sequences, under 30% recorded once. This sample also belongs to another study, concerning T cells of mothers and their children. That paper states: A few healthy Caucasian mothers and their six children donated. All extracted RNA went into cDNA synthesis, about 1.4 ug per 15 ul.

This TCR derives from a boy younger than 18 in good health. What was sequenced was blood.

The CDR3 DNA reads TGTGCCAGCAGTTACGGGACTAGCCGGATAGATACGCAGTATTTT. It specifies CASSYGTSRIDTQYF. The genes are TRBV6-5 and TRBJ2-3, with TRBD2 identical over 9 bases. This CDR3 region has 15 residues. V gave up 2 bases and J gave up 5 bases; unmatched junction bases: 5. The germline V gene has CDR1 MNHEY and CDR2 SVGAGI.